One sample yielded the 7 T cell receptor beta chains listed below, sequenced in a study of T cell responses to AZD1222 COVID-19 vaccine. Clones were read by immunoSEQ multiplex PCR, and TCRdb kept only the in-frame ones, dropping some. The sample shows approximately 100,000 clones, roughly 93% of them seen only once. Sequencing was performed on peripheral blood, taken on day 0 of AZD1222 vaccination. All receptors derive from an adult in good health.

V and J are TRBV30 and TRBJ2-5; maybe TRBD1 (7 bases). Germline CDR1 is GTSNPN and CDR2 is SVGIG (reference sequence). This CDR3 comprises 13 residues. Trimming cost V 6 bases and J 5 bases, with 16 bases left between them. CDR3 protein: CACGRGAGETQYF. The CDR3 DNA reads as TGTGCCTGCGGCAGGGGGGCCGGCGAGACCCAGTACTTC.

This rearrangement joins TRBV6-4 to TRBJ1-1; no reliable D call. Trimming took 0 bases from V and 0 from J, leaving 14 bases between them. Looked up from germline, CDR1 is MRHNA and CDR2 is SNTAGT. The CDR3 has 17 residues. The CDR3 loop reads CASSDSTESGMNTEAFF. CDR3 bases: TGTGCCAGCAGTGACTCGACGGAATCCGGGATGAACACTGAAGCTTTCTTT.

The J gene is TRBJ2-7, the V gene TRBV7-9; 10 bases map to TRBD2. The V segment lost 0 bases and the J segment 6 bases; nucleotides outside the gene matches: 11. The CDR3 totals 17 residues. The V gene's germline CDR1 is SEHNR and CDR2 FQNEAQ (reference sequence). The CDR3 region has the DNA TGTGCCAGCAGCTTAGCGGATCAAAGCGGGAGGGCTGGCGAGCAGTACTTC. Encoded protein: CASSLADQSGRAGEQYF.

V is TRBV7-9 and J is TRBJ2-2, with 12 bases matching TRBD2. V shed 4 bases and J 5 bases; nucleotides not matched to a gene: 5. This CDR3 is built from 16 residues. Per germline, CDR1 SEHNR and CDR2 FQNEAQ (reference sequence). DNA of the CDR3: TGTGCCAGCAGCTCTAGGACTAGCGGGGTTACCGGGGAGCTGTTTTTT. This sequence encodes CASSSRTSGVTGELFF.

The V call is TRBV11-1, the J call TRBJ2-2, with unresolved D. Per germline, CDR1 SGHAT and CDR2 FQDESV (reference sequence). This CDR3 spans 11 amino acids. The germline V and J ends were trimmed by 7 bases and 7 bases, with 7 bases remaining between them. In nucleotides, the CDR3 is TGTGCCAGCACCCTATTCGGGGAGCTGTTTTTT. Translated, it gives CASTLFGELFF.

V is TRBV7-2 and J is TRBJ2-1; D call uncertain. Germline V gene data show CDR1 as SGHTA and CDR2 as FQGNSA. Between the trimmed V and J ends, which lost 5 bases and 7 bases, there was a span of 12 bases. This CDR3 region has 13 residues. The CDR3 nucleotides are TGTGCCAGCAGCGCTTCAGGACGGAATGAGCAGTTCTTC. It encodes CASSASGRNEQFF.

The chain carries TRBV6-6 and TRBJ2-7, with D hard to call. Germline lookup yields CDR1 MNHNY and CDR2 SVGAGI (reference sequence). Trimming shortened V by 7 bases and J by 3 bases, and 16 bases separated the two germline ends. CDR3 length equals 14 residues. The chain's CDR3 is CASIRALLDYEQYF. For the CDR3, the DNA is TGTGCCAGCATAAGGGCACTTTTGGACTACGAGCAGTACTTC.